The clone carrying this T cell receptor (beta chain) was seen a few times. Its antigen is unknown. The CDR3 consists of 15 residues. Germline V lookup: CDR1 SGDLS, CDR2 YYNGEE. Trimming stripped 2 bases from V and 2 bases from J, with 13 bases between. The entry originates in a study of T cell repertoires in cytomegalovirus infection. About the research overall: It can be stated that public TCR beta signatures indicated CMV infection as well as a matching HLA type. General study points: HLA-C-restricted, CMV-specific TCR beta clonotypes were dominant ex vivo. Cumulative frequency of public TCR beta families picked out carriers of CMV plus the relevant HLA.

Each CDR3 protein is one row after TCRdb ran MiXCR on the reads. The repertoire consists of some 800,000 distinct CDR3 sequences, with roughly 29% occurring once and the leading ten covering 10% to 15%. The chain carries TRBV9 and TRBJ1-1, with D unclear. The sequences come from cultured CD8+ T cells from PBMCs, collected from culture after CMV antigen stimulation. The receptor was derived from a human donor in good health (CMV status not recorded). Some clones in this sample may be carry-over from other donors' samples. The DNA of the CDR3 is TGTGCCAGCAGCGTCCCAACAAAGATAAACACTGAAGCTTTCTTT. Residues: CASSVPTKINTEAFF.